This T cell receptor (beta chain) was identified during a study of response to subunit inactivated influenza vaccine. Points from the study as a whole: Every seasonal influenza vaccination brings in few new T cells, the authors suggested.

This CDR3 has 16 amino acids. V was shortened by 0 bases and J by 4 bases, with 12 bases between the two germline ends. Germline loops: CDR1 KGHSH, CDR2 LQKENI. Of note for this clonotype: Its antigen is currently unknown.

One entry per CDR3 protein, called by TCRdb with MiXCR from the RT-PCR reads. Of 450,000 to 500,000 distinct CDR3 sequences detected, around 9.9% appear once; the ten largest clones hold approximately 12%. The TCR was taken from a man aged 50-60 years who received an inactivated influenza vaccine. The specimen was PBMCs from blood, collected 45 days after vaccination. The chain combines TRBV18 with TRBJ2-2; D unclear. CDR3 sequence: CASSPPEQSITGELFF. CDR3 sequence (DNA): TGTGCCAGCTCACCACCGGAACAGAGCATCACCGGGGAGCTGTTTTTT.